These T cell receptor beta chains were read from a single sample in a study of cytomegalovirus exposure and HLA in healthy donors. Libraries were prepared by immunoSEQ multiplex PCR; TCRdb keeps only in-frame clonotypes and omits some of them. The data show 30,000 to 35,000 clones, 55% to 80% seen once. The sequencing input was PBMCs. The origin of the receptors is a man in his forties in good health and CMV-seropositive. Both conserved end residues are part of each CDR3. The order of the fields is CDR3 protein, CDR3 DNA, clone size, D gene, J gene, V gene. D genes are given only for firm matches. Where a row states a size, it is once, few, many or the class of an expanded clone; other rows omit it.

CDR3aa: CASTPGQQYGYTF; CDR3nt: TGTGCCAGCACCCCGGGACAGCAATATGGCTACACCTTC; abundance: -; d_gene: TRBD1; j_gene: TRBJ1-2; v_gene: TRBV28
CDR3aa: CASSKRQGYYEQYF; CDR3nt: TGTGCCAGCAGCAAGCGACAGGGCTACTACGAGCAGTACTTC; abundance: -; d_gene: TRBD1; j_gene: TRBJ2-7; v_gene: TRBV11-3
CDR3aa: CASSKPGQLPDQPQHF; CDR3nt: TGTGCCAGCAGCAAACCGGGACAGCTCCCTGATCAGCCCCAGCATTTT; abundance: -; d_gene: -; j_gene: TRBJ1-5; v_gene: TRBV21-1
CDR3aa: CAWSAHRGNEQFF; CDR3nt: TGTGCCTGGAGTGCCCACCGGGGGAATGAGCAGTTCTTC; abundance: -; d_gene: -; j_gene: TRBJ2-1; v_gene: TRBV30
CDR3aa: CASSQGDRDRDEQYF; CDR3nt: TGCGCCAGCAGCCAAGGGGATAGGGACAGGGACGAGCAGTACTTC; abundance: -; d_gene: TRBD1; j_gene: TRBJ2-7; v_gene: TRBV4-1
CDR3aa: CASSQDRVPGGENEKLFF; CDR3nt: TGCGCCAGCAGCCAAGATAGGGTACCCGGAGGGGAAAATGAAAAACTGTTTTTT; abundance: -; d_gene: -; j_gene: TRBJ1-4; v_gene: TRBV4-1
CDR3aa: CASSPFLTQGARGDTQYF; CDR3nt: TGTGCCAGTAGTCCGTTTCTCACGCAGGGGGCGCGGGGAGATACGCAGTATTTT; abundance: few; d_gene: TRBD1; j_gene: TRBJ2-3; v_gene: TRBV19
CDR3aa: CASSLLNTEAFF; CDR3nt: TGTGCCAGCAGCTTGCTTAACACTGAAGCTTTCTTT; abundance: once; d_gene: -; j_gene: TRBJ1-1; v_gene: TRBV5-5
CDR3aa: CASSPSRNWNTEAFF; CDR3nt: TGTGCCAGCAGCCCATCCAGGAATTGGAACACTGAAGCTTTCTTT; abundance: -; d_gene: -; j_gene: TRBJ1-1; v_gene: TRBV7-9
CDR3aa: CASSQDSAGLAGEDTQYF; CDR3nt: TGCGCCAGCAGCCAAGATTCGGCGGGACTAGCGGGGGAAGATACGCAGTATTTT; abundance: -; d_gene: TRBD2; j_gene: TRBJ2-3; v_gene: TRBV4-1
CDR3aa: CASSEAWAGLGNEQFF; CDR3nt: TGTGCCAGCAGTGAAGCGTGGGCGGGGTTGGGCAATGAGCAGTTCTTC; abundance: -; d_gene: -; j_gene: TRBJ2-1; v_gene: TRBV2
CDR3aa: CASSSRDYTDTQYF; CDR3nt: TGTGCCAGCAGCTCGAGGGACTACACAGATACGCAGTATTTT; abundance: -; d_gene: TRBD2; j_gene: TRBJ2-3; v_gene: TRBV11-3
CDR3aa: CAWGHTDTQYF; CDR3nt: TGTGCCTGGGGACACACAGATACGCAGTATTTT; abundance: -; d_gene: -; j_gene: TRBJ2-3; v_gene: TRBV30
CDR3aa: CSVVSAETGELFF; CDR3nt: TGCAGCGTTGTAAGCGCGGAGACCGGGGAGCTGTTTTTT; abundance: -; d_gene: -; j_gene: TRBJ2-2; v_gene: TRBV29-1
CDR3aa: CASSPSRQGVGQETQYF; CDR3nt: TGTGCCAGCTCACCATCGAGGCAGGGGGTAGGGCAAGAGACCCAGTACTTC; abundance: few; d_gene: TRBD1; j_gene: TRBJ2-5; v_gene: TRBV18
CDR3aa: CASSLGQGIEQYF; CDR3nt: TGCGCCAGCAGCCTGGGACAGGGGATCGAGCAGTACTTC; abundance: -; d_gene: TRBD1; j_gene: TRBJ2-7; v_gene: TRBV5-1
CDR3aa: CAISDTRTSGGKNEQFF; CDR3nt: TGTGCCATCAGTGATACCAGGACTAGCGGGGGGAAAAATGAGCAGTTCTTC; abundance: once; d_gene: TRBD2; j_gene: TRBJ2-1; v_gene: TRBV10-3
CDR3aa: CASRPPGASYEQYF; CDR3nt: TGTGCCAGCAGACCCCCTGGGGCCTCCTACGAGCAGTATTTC; abundance: -; d_gene: -; j_gene: TRBJ2-7; v_gene: TRBV7-9
CDR3aa: CASSVGTVETDTQYF; CDR3nt: TGTGCCAGCAGCGTAGGGACAGTCGAGACAGATACGCAGTATTTT; abundance: -; d_gene: -; j_gene: TRBJ2-3; v_gene: TRBV9
CDR3aa: CASSFRDREYEQYF; CDR3nt: TGTGCCAGCAGCTTCCGGGACAGGGAGTACGAGCAGTACTTC; abundance: -; d_gene: TRBD1; j_gene: TRBJ2-7; v_gene: TRBV11-1
CDR3aa: CASSYSRLGGTEAFF; CDR3nt: TGTGCCAGCAGTTACTCGCGTCTGGGAGGGACTGAAGCTTTCTTT; abundance: -; d_gene: -; j_gene: TRBJ1-1; v_gene: TRBV6-5
CDR3aa: CASSPSGELDSPLHF; CDR3nt: TGCGCCAGCAGCCCCTCGGGGGAGCTGGATTCACCCCTCCACTTT; abundance: few; d_gene: -; j_gene: TRBJ1-6; v_gene: TRBV5-1
CDR3aa: CASSSRLAGGSRTDTQYF; CDR3nt: TGTGCCAGCAGCTCCCGACTAGCGGGGGGCTCCCGGACAGATACGCAGTATTTT; abundance: -; d_gene: TRBD2; j_gene: TRBJ2-3; v_gene: TRBV7-2
CDR3aa: CASSLLGGGAGNEQFF; CDR3nt: TGTGCCAGCAGTTTACTTGGCGGGGGGGCCGGGAATGAGCAGTTCTTC; abundance: few; d_gene: TRBD2; j_gene: TRBJ2-1; v_gene: TRBV28
CDR3aa: CASSGTSGVSETQYF; CDR3nt: TGTGCCAGCAGCGGGACTAGCGGGGTGTCGGAGACCCAGTACTTC; abundance: -; d_gene: TRBD2; j_gene: TRBJ2-5; v_gene: TRBV6-1
CDR3aa: CASSQDFTATPYEQYF; CDR3nt: TGCGCCAGCAGCCAAGACTTCACAGCCACACCCTACGAGCAGTACTTC; abundance: -; d_gene: -; j_gene: TRBJ2-7; v_gene: TRBV4-1
CDR3aa: CASSLLAAYNEQFF; CDR3nt: TGTGCCAGCAGTTTACTAGCCGCCTACAATGAGCAGTTCTTC; abundance: -; d_gene: -; j_gene: TRBJ2-1; v_gene: TRBV27
CDR3aa: CASSPGGTGISYEQYF; CDR3nt: TGCGCCAGCAGCCCCGGGGGGACAGGTATATCCTACGAGCAGTACTTC; abundance: -; d_gene: -; j_gene: TRBJ2-7; v_gene: TRBV5-1
CDR3aa: CASSLEQSYNEQFF; CDR3nt: TGTGCCAGCAGCTTGGAGCAAAGCTACAATGAGCAGTTCTTC; abundance: -; d_gene: -; j_gene: TRBJ2-1; v_gene: TRBV7-9
CDR3aa: CASSLPRGGDEQYF; CDR3nt: TGTGCCAGCAGCCTGCCTCGGGGGGGCGACGAGCAGTACTTC; abundance: few; d_gene: TRBD2; j_gene: TRBJ2-7; v_gene: TRBV7-8
CDR3aa: CASSVEGSGATPYNEQFF; CDR3nt: TGTGCCAGCAGCGTAGAAGGTAGCGGGGCTACGCCTTACAATGAGCAGTTCTTC; abundance: -; d_gene: TRBD2; j_gene: TRBJ2-1; v_gene: TRBV9
CDR3aa: CASSRDRENSPLHF; CDR3nt: TGTGCCAGCTCGCGGGACAGGGAAAACTCACCCCTCCACTTT; abundance: -; d_gene: TRBD1; j_gene: TRBJ1-6; v_gene: TRBV18
CDR3aa: CASSQGLDTQYF; CDR3nt: TGTGCCAGCAGCCAGGGGTTGGATACGCAGTATTTT; abundance: medium-sized; d_gene: -; j_gene: TRBJ2-3; v_gene: TRBV28
CDR3aa: CASSPMRGLTGTGELFF; CDR3nt: TGTGCCAGCAGTCCGATGCGGGGGCTGACGGGCACCGGGGAGCTGTTTTTT; abundance: -; d_gene: -; j_gene: TRBJ2-2; v_gene: TRBV7-7
CDR3aa: CASIGQGAAGELFF; CDR3nt: TGTGCCAGCATCGGACAGGGGGCGGCCGGGGAGCTGTTTTTT; abundance: -; d_gene: TRBD1; j_gene: TRBJ2-2; v_gene: TRBV28
CDR3aa: CASSPTGGVNQPQHF; CDR3nt: TGTGCCAGCAGCCCGACAGGGGGAGTCAATCAGCCCCAGCATTTT; abundance: -; d_gene: TRBD1; j_gene: TRBJ1-5; v_gene: TRBV5-5
CDR3aa: CASSSLTPRAGGPWETQYF; CDR3nt: TGTGCCAGCAGTAGTCTAACCCCACGTGCGGGGGGGCCCTGGGAGACCCAGTACTTC; abundance: -; d_gene: TRBD2; j_gene: TRBJ2-5; v_gene: TRBV27
CDR3aa: CASKDNLNTEAFF; CDR3nt: TGTGCCAGCAAGGACAACCTGAACACTGAAGCTTTCTTT; abundance: few; d_gene: -; j_gene: TRBJ1-1; v_gene: TRBV9
CDR3aa: CASSSLNYGYTF; CDR3nt: TGTGCCAGCAGCTCCCTGAACTATGGCTACACCTTC; abundance: -; d_gene: -; j_gene: TRBJ1-2; v_gene: TRBV5-6
CDR3aa: CATSGRGPNEQYF; CDR3nt: TGTGCCACCTCTGGCAGGGGGCCGAACGAGCAGTACTTC; abundance: -; d_gene: TRBD1; j_gene: TRBJ2-7; v_gene: TRBV2
CDR3aa: CASSDGGLAKNIQYF; CDR3nt: TGTGCCAGCAGTGATGGGGGGTTGGCCAAAAACATTCAGTACTTC; abundance: -; d_gene: -; j_gene: TRBJ2-4; v_gene: TRBV2
CDR3aa: CASSLPPWGRFYGYTF; CDR3nt: TGTGCCAGCAGCTTGCCCCCATGGGGCAGGTTCTATGGCTACACCTTC; abundance: -; d_gene: -; j_gene: TRBJ1-2; v_gene: TRBV7-2
CDR3aa: CASSLGGQGNEKLFF; CDR3nt: TGTGCCAGCAGCTTAGGAGGACAGGGGAATGAAAAACTGTTTTTT; abundance: -; d_gene: TRBD1; j_gene: TRBJ1-4; v_gene: TRBV7-9
CDR3aa: CASKGYRSAEQYF; CDR3nt: TGTGCCAGTAAGGGGTATAGGTCGGCTGAGCAGTACTTC; abundance: -; d_gene: -; j_gene: TRBJ2-7; v_gene: TRBV19
CDR3aa: CASSGGLAGGGTDTQYF; CDR3nt: TGTGCCAGCAGTGGGGGACTAGCGGGGGGAGGGACAGATACGCAGTATTTT; abundance: -; d_gene: TRBD2; j_gene: TRBJ2-3; v_gene: TRBV2
CDR3aa: CASRQVGSDIQYF; CDR3nt: TGTGCCAGCCGCCAGGTAGGATCCGACATTCAGTACTTC; abundance: -; d_gene: -; j_gene: TRBJ2-4; v_gene: TRBV6-5
CDR3aa: CASSQEAPVTSYEQYF; CDR3nt: TGCGCCAGCAGCCAAGAGGCCCCAGTTACCTCCTACGAGCAGTACTTC; abundance: -; d_gene: -; j_gene: TRBJ2-7; v_gene: TRBV4-1
CDR3aa: CASSPGLAGGTDTQYF; CDR3nt: TGTGCCAGCAGCCCTGGGCTAGCGGGGGGCACAGATACGCAGTATTTT; abundance: -; d_gene: TRBD2; j_gene: TRBJ2-3; v_gene: TRBV7-9
CDR3aa: CASSSLVGQGDEQYF; CDR3nt: TGTGCCAGCAGTTCCCTCGTGGGACAGGGTGACGAGCAGTACTTC; abundance: -; d_gene: TRBD1; j_gene: TRBJ2-7; v_gene: TRBV27
CDR3aa: CASSLGVGPTGELFF; CDR3nt: TGCGCCAGCAGCTTGGGTGTGGGGCCAACCGGGGAGCTGTTTTTT; abundance: -; d_gene: -; j_gene: TRBJ2-2; v_gene: TRBV5-1
CDR3aa: CASSSLAGADTQYF; CDR3nt: TGTGCCAGCAGCTCCCTAGCGGGGGCAGATACGCAGTATTTT; abundance: once; d_gene: TRBD2; j_gene: TRBJ2-3; v_gene: TRBV5-6
CDR3aa: CAWSGGQLGDTQYF; CDR3nt: TGTGCCTGGAGTGGAGGGCAGCTTGGAGATACGCAGTATTTT; abundance: -; d_gene: -; j_gene: TRBJ2-3; v_gene: TRBV30
CDR3aa: CASSLTGRVDRETQYF; CDR3nt: TGTGCCAGCAGCCTCACAGGGCGAGTAGATAGAGAGACCCAGTACTTC; abundance: -; d_gene: -; j_gene: TRBJ2-5; v_gene: TRBV5-6
CDR3aa: CASSFSYNEQFF; CDR3nt: TGTGCCAGCAGCTTCAGCTACAATGAGCAGTTCTTC; abundance: -; d_gene: -; j_gene: TRBJ2-1; v_gene: TRBV9
CDR3aa: CASRPTGGLFF; CDR3nt: TGTGCCAGCAGACCGACAGGGGGACTGTTTTTT; abundance: few; d_gene: TRBD1; j_gene: TRBJ1-4; v_gene: TRBV27